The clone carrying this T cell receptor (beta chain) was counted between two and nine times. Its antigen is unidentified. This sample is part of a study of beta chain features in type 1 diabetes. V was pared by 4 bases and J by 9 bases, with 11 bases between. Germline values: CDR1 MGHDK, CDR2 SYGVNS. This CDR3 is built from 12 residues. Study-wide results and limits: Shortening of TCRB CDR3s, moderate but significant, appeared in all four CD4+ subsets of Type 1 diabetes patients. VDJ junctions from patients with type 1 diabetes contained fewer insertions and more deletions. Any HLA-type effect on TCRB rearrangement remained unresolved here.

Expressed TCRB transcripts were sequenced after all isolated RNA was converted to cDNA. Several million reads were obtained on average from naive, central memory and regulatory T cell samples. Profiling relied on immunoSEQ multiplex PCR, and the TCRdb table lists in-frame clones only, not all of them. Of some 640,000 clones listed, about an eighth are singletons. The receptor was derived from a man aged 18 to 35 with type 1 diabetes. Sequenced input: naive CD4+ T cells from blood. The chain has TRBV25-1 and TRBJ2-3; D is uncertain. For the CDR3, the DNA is TGTGCCAGCAGTGCCACCTCGTCCACGCAGTATTTT. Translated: CASSATSSTQYF.